The 26 T cell receptor beta chains given below trace back to one sample, sequenced in a study of T cell responses to AZD1222 COVID-19 vaccine listed by TCRdb under 2021. Libraries were prepared through the immunoSEQ multiplex PCR assay. The table was pulled from immuneACCESS by TCRdb, which kept in-frame rearrangements only. Such tables lose some clones; where checked, under half of the loss comes from unresolved V genes, and the rest has no known cause. This sample is represented by approximately 130,000 clones; 92% of them were singletons. In total, the top ten clones hold approximately 1.1% of the sample. Read against the paper, the sample's time point label means: baseline before first vaccination. The sample consisted of peripheral blood, taken on day 0 of AZD1222 vaccination. Receptor source: an adult in good health.

The rearrangement uses TRBV7-3 and TRBJ1-2; D ambiguous. Trimming shortened V by 5 bases and J by 4 bases, and 11 bases separated the two germline ends. The CDR3 contains 13 residues. Germline values: CDR1 SGHTA, CDR2 FQGTGA. CDR3 residues: CASSPDGLYGYTF. Here the CDR3 DNA reads TGTGCCAGCAGCCCCGACGGACTCTATGGCTACACCTTC.

J is TRBJ1-5 and V is TRBV5-1; D is undetermined. In germline, CDR1 is SGHRS, CDR2 YFSETQ. The CDR3 extends over 15 amino acids. V was clipped by 0 bases and J by 4 bases, with 11 bases between them. DNA for the CDR3: TGCGCCAGCAGCTTGGTCGCGGGAAGGAATCAGCCCCAGCATTTT. Translation: CASSLVAGRNQPQHF. The whole variable domain, filled in from reference TRBV5-1 and TRBJ1-5, reads KAGVTQTPRYLIKTRGQQVTLSCSPISGHRSVSWYQQTPGQGLQFLFEYFSETQRNKGNFPGRFSGRQFSNSRSEMNVSTLELGDSALYLCASSLVAGRNQPQHFGDGTRLSIL.

This clone was seen only a few times. This chain links TRBV27 with TRBJ2-5; D possibly matches TRBD1 or TRBD2 (5 bases each). This CDR3 region has 17 residues. Deletions cut 2 bases from V and 1 base from J, with 17 bases between. The germline gives CDR1 MNHEY, CDR2 SMNVEV (reference sequence). As DNA, the CDR3 is TGTGCCAGCAGTTTAAGGGGCAGCGACTACCTCCAAGAGACCCAGTACTTC. Translated, it gives CASSLRGSDYLQETQYF.

Only a few counts were recorded for this clone. The chain employs TRBV3-1 (or the pseudogene TRBV3-2) and TRBJ2-2; D remains unclear. The CDR3 extends over 14 amino acids. Trimming stripped 6 bases from V and 0 bases from J, with 8 bases between. Germline V gene sequence: CDR1 LGHDT, CDR2 YNNKEL (reference sequence). Here the CDR3 DNA reads TGTGCCAGCAGTCCTGTTACGAACACCGGGGAGCTGTTTTTT. Its protein is CASSPVTNTGELFF.

This CDR3 reads CASRGDHNTEAFF. The CDR3 coding sequence is TGTGCCAGCAGGGGAGACCACAACACTGAAGCTTTCTTT. This rearrangement joins TRBV2 to TRBJ1-1; no reliable D call. V was cut by 6 bases and J by 2 bases, with 10 bases left in between. Germline values: CDR1 SNHLY, CDR2 FYNNEI. CDR3 size: 13 residues.

This chain uses TRBV3-1 (or the pseudogene TRBV3-2) with TRBJ2-1; D remains ambiguous. Looked up from germline, CDR1 is LGHDT and CDR2 is YNNKEL (reference sequence). Trimming removed 4 bases at V and 4 bases at J, with 11 bases between. The CDR3 contains 14 residues. CDR3 protein: CASSPGRMYNEQFF. DNA of the CDR3: TGTGCCAGCAGCCCCGGGCGTATGTACAATGAGCAGTTCTTC.

This clone was counted a single time. The chain couples TRBV7-9 to TRBJ2-1; the match to TRBD2 covers 16 bases. Germline V gives CDR1 SEHNR, CDR2 FQNEAQ (reference sequence). This CDR3 has 15 amino acids. Unmatched junction bases numbered 3, after V lost 6 bases and J lost 7 bases. Here the CDR3 reads CASSWGLAGGNEQFF. The CDR3 nucleotides are TGTGCCAGCAGTTGGGGACTAGCGGGAGGGAATGAGCAGTTCTTC.

This clone appeared a single time. V usage is TRBV4-1 and J usage is TRBJ2-7; possibly TRBD1 or TRBD2 for D (6 bases each). V was pared by 4 bases and J by 0 bases, with 19 bases between. This CDR3 has 17 residues. The germline V gene encodes CDR1 MGHRA and CDR2 YSYEKL. The CDR3 protein is CASSRTGTALGSYEQYF. DNA of the CDR3: TGCGCCAGCAGCCGTACAGGGACTGCACTTGGCTCCTACGAGCAGTACTTC.

This chain uses TRBV3-1 (or the pseudogene TRBV3-2) with TRBJ1-4, with D maybe TRBD1 (5 bases). Trimming removed 8 bases from V and 4 bases from J, with 11 bases in between. Germline V gene sequence: CDR1 LGHDT, CDR2 YNNKEL (reference sequence). The CDR3 contains 13 residues. The CDR3 spells CASRDSYNEKLFF. CDR3 coding DNA: TGTGCCAGCCGAGACAGCTATAATGAAAAACTGTTTTTT.

This chain uses TRBV27 with TRBJ2-5; TRBD1 or TRBD2 may be the D gene (5 bases each). Trimming pared 2 bases from V and 5 bases from J, leaving 9 bases between. Germline lookup yields CDR1 MNHEY and CDR2 SMNVEV (reference sequence). CDR3 length equals 13 residues. CDR3 region: CASSLMGVETQYF. In DNA form, the CDR3 reads TGTGCCAGCAGTTTAATGGGGGTGGAGACCCAGTACTTC.

The CDR3 coding sequence is TGTGCCAGCAGCCTCCTCGGGACAGTCTCCTACGAGCAGTACTTC. This sequence encodes CASSLLGTVSYEQYF. This rearrangement joins TRBV28 to TRBJ2-7; TRBD1 matches at 7 bases. The CDR3 covers 15 residues. Germline-derived CDR1 and CDR2 are MDHEN and SYDVKM. The V gene end was trimmed by 6 bases and the J gene end by 0 bases; junction bases not matched to a gene: 8.

The genes are TRBV27 and TRBJ1-4; no firm D call. V lost 6 bases and J lost 8, with 16 bases in between. CDR1 and CDR2 (germline): MNHEY, SMNVEV (reference sequence). The length of the CDR3 is 14 residues. The CDR3 sequence is CASSPWGGEEKLFF. The DNA for the CDR3 is TGTGCCAGCAGCCCCTGGGGAGGAGAAGAAAAACTGTTTTTT.

The chain links TRBV20-1 to TRBJ1-1; D is unclear. The CDR3 extends over 13 amino acids. Germline V lookup: CDR1 DFQATT, CDR2 SNEGSKA (reference sequence). V was shortened by 3 bases and J by 0 bases, with 8 bases between the two germline ends. The chain's CDR3 is CSASSQVNTEAFF. The CDR3 bases are TGCAGTGCTAGTTCTCAGGTGAACACTGAAGCTTTCTTT.

The chain employs TRBV7-3 and TRBJ2-5; 10 bases are shared with TRBD2. The germline CDR1 and CDR2 sequences are SGHTA and FQGTGA. With 5 bases clipped from V and 5 bases from J, the junction kept 8 bases outside the gene matches. The CDR3 is made up of 15 amino acids. This chain's CDR3 is CASSPASGSFETQYF. The CDR3 DNA reads as TGTGCCAGCAGCCCTGCTAGCGGGAGTTTTGAGACCCAGTACTTC.

The rearrangement joins TRBV3-1 (or the pseudogene TRBV3-2) to TRBJ1-3; TRBD1 might be the D (6 bases). Trimming stripped 1 base from V and 0 bases from J, with 16 bases between. CDR3 length: 18 amino acids. From germline, CDR1 is LGHDT and CDR2 YNNKEL (reference sequence). This CDR3 is CASSQVTGTSFSGNTIYF. The CDR3 DNA reads TGTGCCAGCAGCCAAGTTACCGGGACATCCTTCTCTGGAAACACCATATATTTT.

J is TRBJ1-2 and V is TRBV6-6; 7 nucleotides match TRBD1. V shed 5 bases and J 4 bases; nucleotides not matched to a gene: 16. Germline V gene sequence: CDR1 MNHNY, CDR2 SVGAGI (reference sequence). This CDR3 has 17 amino acids. The CDR3 reads CASSPYLDRDSIYGYTF. CDR3 coding DNA: TGTGCCAGCAGTCCGTACTTAGACAGGGATTCTATCTATGGCTACACCTTC.

The chain recombines TRBV19 with TRBJ1-1; D possibly corresponds to TRBD1 (6 bases). Trimming stripped 1 base from V and 1 base from J, with 19 bases between. The CDR3 has 18 residues. Germline values: CDR1 LNHDA, CDR2 SQIVND (reference sequence). The CDR3 DNA is TGTGCCAGTAGTATAGGAGTACGGACAGATAAGCCGAACACTGAAGCTTTCTTT. Its translation is CASSIGVRTDKPNTEAFF.

This clone rates as medium-sized (0.01 to 0.1%). J is TRBJ2-6 and V is TRBV15, with 7 bases matching TRBD2. The CDR3 runs 15 residues. The ends lost 4 bases at V and 0 bases at J; junction bases unmatched: 0. The germline V gene encodes CDR1 LNHNV and CDR2 YYDKDF (reference sequence). CDR3 bases: TGTGCCACCAGCACTAGCGGCTCTGGGGCCAACGTCCTGACTTTC. Amino acids: CATSTSGSGANVLTF.

The V gene is TRBV11-3, the J gene TRBJ2-2; D is tentatively TRBD1 or TRBD2 (5 bases each). CDR3 size: 16 residues. In germline, CDR1 is SGHNT, CDR2 YENEEA. The V and J ends lost 5 bases and 1 base respectively, with 14 bases between them. The CDR3 sequence is CASSPGPGQNTGELFF. DNA for the CDR3: TGTGCCAGCAGCCCGGGGCCAGGGCAGAACACCGGGGAGCTGTTTTTT.

The V call is TRBV6-5, the J call TRBJ2-5, with 9 bases identical to TRBD2. The CDR3 length is 14 residues. CDR1 and CDR2 (germline): MNHEY, SVGAGI. J was trimmed by 7 bases and V by 6 bases; bases with no gene match: 9. In nucleotides, the CDR3 is TGTGCCAGCAGAGGACTAGCGAGGGGGGGGACCCAGTACTTC. It codes for CASRGLARGGTQYF.

The V call is TRBV2, the J call TRBJ1-2, with D uncertain. Germline CDR1 is SNHLY and CDR2 is FYNNEI. The CDR3 covers 13 residues. The V and J ends lost 1 base and 3 bases respectively, with 6 bases between them. The DNA of the CDR3 is TGTGCCAGCAGTGAAGACATGGACTATGGCTACACCTTC. As protein: CASSEDMDYGYTF.

The J gene is TRBJ2-1, the V gene TRBV29-1; 11 bases match TRBD2. Trimming removed 8 bases from V and 10 bases from J; junction bases left unmatched: 7. The V gene's germline CDR1 is SQVTM and CDR2 ANQGSEA. The CDR3 contains 12 residues. The CDR3 spells CSFVAGGREQFF. Here the CDR3 DNA reads TGCAGCTTCGTAGCGGGAGGGCGCGAGCAGTTCTTC.

The chain carries TRBV5-1 and TRBJ2-7; D is uncertain. Germline lookup yields CDR1 SGHRS and CDR2 YFSETQ. The V end lost 0 bases, the J end lost 2 bases, and 6 bases lay between the germline ends. This CDR3 is built from 13 residues. DNA of the CDR3: TGCGCCAGCAGCTTGGAATCGACCTACGAGCAGTACTTC. Amino acid sequence: CASSLESTYEQYF.

The J gene is TRBJ1-2, the V gene TRBV9, with 12 nucleotides matching TRBD1. The CDR3 is 19 amino acids. Germline V lookup: CDR1 SGDLS, CDR2 YYNGEE. With 4 bases clipped from V and 0 bases from J, the junction kept 13 bases outside the gene matches. In DNA form, the CDR3 reads TGTGCCAGCAGCCCCAGAGCCGGGACAGGGGGCCTGTCTAACTATGGCTACACCTTC. Translation gives CASSPRAGTGGLSNYGYTF.

In nucleotides, the CDR3 is TGTGCCAGCAGTTTAGGGAGAGCCTACGAGCAGTACTTC. This sequence encodes CASSLGRAYEQYF. V and J are TRBV12-3 or TRBV12-4 and TRBJ2-7, with unresolved D. The germline V and J ends were trimmed by 1 base and 2 bases, with 6 bases remaining between them. This CDR3 comprises 13 residues.

This rearrangement joins TRBV9 to TRBJ2-1; no firm D call. Germline CDR1 and CDR2: SGDLS and YYNGEE. With 6 bases removed from V and 4 bases from J, the gap between germline ends came to 14 bases. This CDR3 region has 14 residues. The CDR3 region has the DNA TGTGCCAGCACCTTCGGGTCCGGATACAATGAGCAGTTCTTC. Protein sequence: CASTFGSGYNEQFF.